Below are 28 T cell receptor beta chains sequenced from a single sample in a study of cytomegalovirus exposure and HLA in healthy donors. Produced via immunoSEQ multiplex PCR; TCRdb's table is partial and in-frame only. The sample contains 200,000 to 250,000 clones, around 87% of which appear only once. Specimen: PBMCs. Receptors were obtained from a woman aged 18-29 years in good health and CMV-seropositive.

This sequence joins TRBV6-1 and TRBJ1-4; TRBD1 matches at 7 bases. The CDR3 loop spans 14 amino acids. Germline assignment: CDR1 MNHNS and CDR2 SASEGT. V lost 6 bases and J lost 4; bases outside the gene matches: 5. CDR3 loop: CASRQGWGNEKLFF. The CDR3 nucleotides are TGTGCCAGCAGACAGGGGTGGGGTAATGAAAAACTGTTTTTT.

CDR3 loop: CASGPPSGTFYEQYF. CDR3 DNA: TGTGCCAGCGGACCCCCAAGCGGGACTTTCTACGAGCAGTACTTC. The chain has TRBV9 and TRBJ2-7; 7 bases line up with TRBD2. J lost 3 bases, V lost 7 bases, and 13 bases had no gene match. Germline V gene lookup returns CDR1 SGDLS and CDR2 YYNGEE. The CDR3 length is 15 residues.

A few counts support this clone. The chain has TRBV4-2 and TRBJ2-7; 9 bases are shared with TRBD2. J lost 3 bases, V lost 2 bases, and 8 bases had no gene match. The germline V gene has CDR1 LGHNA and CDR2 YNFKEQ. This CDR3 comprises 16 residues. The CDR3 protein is CASSQSVGSGGYEQYF. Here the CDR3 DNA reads TGTGCCAGCAGCCAATCTGTCGGTAGCGGGGGCTACGAGCAGTACTTC.

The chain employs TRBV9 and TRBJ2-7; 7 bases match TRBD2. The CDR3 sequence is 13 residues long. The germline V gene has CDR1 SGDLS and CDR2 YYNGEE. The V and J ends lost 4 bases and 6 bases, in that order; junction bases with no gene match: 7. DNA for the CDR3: TGTGCCAGCAGCTTCGGACTAGAGAGCGAGCAGTACTTC. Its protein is CASSFGLESEQYF. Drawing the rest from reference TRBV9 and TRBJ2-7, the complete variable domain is DSGVTQTPKHLITATGQRVTLRCSPRSGDLSVYWYQQSLDQGLQFLIQYYNGEERAKGNILERFSAQQFPDLHSELNLSSLELGDSALYFCASSFGLESEQYFGPGTRLTVT.

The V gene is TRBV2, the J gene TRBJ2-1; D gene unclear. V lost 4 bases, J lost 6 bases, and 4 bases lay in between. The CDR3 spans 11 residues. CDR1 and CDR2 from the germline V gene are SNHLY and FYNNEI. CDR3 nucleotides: TGTGCCAGCAGTGCGGGCAATGAGCAGTTCTTC. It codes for CASSAGNEQFF. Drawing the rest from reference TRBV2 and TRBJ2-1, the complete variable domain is EPEVTQTPSHQVTQMGQEVILRCVPISNHLYFYWYRQILGQKVEFLVSFYNNEISEKSEIFDDQFSVERPDGSNFTLKIRSTKLEDSAMYFCASSAGNEQFFGPGTRLTVL.

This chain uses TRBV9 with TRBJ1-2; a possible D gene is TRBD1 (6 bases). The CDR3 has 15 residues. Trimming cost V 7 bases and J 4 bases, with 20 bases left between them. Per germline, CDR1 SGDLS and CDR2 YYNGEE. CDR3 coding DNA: TGTGCCAGCCGATCTACAGGGACGATCTGCTATGGCTACACCTTC. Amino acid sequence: CASRSTGTICYGYTF.

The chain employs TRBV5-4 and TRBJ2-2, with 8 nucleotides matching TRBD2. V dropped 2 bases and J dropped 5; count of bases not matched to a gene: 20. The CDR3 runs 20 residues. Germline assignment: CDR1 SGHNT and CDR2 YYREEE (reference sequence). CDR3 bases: TGTGCCAGCAGCTTACGGTGGCTAGCGGGCAGGGCGCCGGGGACCGGGGAGCTGTTTTTT. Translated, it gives CASSLRWLAGRAPGTGELFF.

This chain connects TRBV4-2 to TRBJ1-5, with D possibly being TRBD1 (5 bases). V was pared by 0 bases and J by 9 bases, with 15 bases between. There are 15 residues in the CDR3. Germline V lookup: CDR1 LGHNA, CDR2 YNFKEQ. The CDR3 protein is CASSQDGAGIGPQHF. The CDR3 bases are TGTGCCAGCAGCCAAGATGGGGCAGGGATTGGGCCCCAGCATTTT.

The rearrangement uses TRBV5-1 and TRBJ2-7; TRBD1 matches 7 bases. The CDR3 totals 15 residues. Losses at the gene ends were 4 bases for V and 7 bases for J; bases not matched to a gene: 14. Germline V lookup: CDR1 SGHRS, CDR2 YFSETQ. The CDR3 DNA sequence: TGCGCCAGCAGCACAGGACAGGAGATTCTTCGGGAGCAGTACTTC. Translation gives CASSTGQEILREQYF.

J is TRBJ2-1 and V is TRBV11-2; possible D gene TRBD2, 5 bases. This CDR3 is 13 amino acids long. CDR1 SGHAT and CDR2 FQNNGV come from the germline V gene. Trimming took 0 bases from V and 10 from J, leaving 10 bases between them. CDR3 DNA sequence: TGTGCCAGCAGCTTAGATTTTTCGGGAGAGCAGTTCTTC. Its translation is CASSLDFSGEQFF.

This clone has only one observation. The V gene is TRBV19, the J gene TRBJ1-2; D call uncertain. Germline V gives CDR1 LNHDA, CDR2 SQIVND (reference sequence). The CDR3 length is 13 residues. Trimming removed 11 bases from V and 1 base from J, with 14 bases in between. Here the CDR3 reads CAGSGGLNYGYTF. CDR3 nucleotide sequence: TGTGCCGGTTCGGGAGGCCTTAACTATGGCTACACCTTC.

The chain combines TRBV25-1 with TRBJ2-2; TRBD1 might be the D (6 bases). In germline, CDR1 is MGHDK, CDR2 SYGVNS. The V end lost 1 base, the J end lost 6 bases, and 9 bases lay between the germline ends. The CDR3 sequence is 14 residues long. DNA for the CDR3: TGTGCCAGCAGTGAATGGGACATTCCCGGGGAGCTGTTTTTT. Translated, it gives CASSEWDIPGELFF. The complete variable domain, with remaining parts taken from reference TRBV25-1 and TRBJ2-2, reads EADIYQTPRYLVIGTGKKITLECSQTMGHDKMYWYQQDPGMELHLIHYSYGVNSTEKGDLSSESTVSRIRTEHFPLTLESARPSHTSQYLCASSEWDIPGELFFGEGSRLTVL.

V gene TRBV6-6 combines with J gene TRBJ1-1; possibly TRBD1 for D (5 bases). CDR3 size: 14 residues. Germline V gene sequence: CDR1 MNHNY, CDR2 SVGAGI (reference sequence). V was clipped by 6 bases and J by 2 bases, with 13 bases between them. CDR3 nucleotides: TGTGCCAGCAGCCAGACAGCTTTTAACACTGAAGCTTTCTTT. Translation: CASSQTAFNTEAFF.

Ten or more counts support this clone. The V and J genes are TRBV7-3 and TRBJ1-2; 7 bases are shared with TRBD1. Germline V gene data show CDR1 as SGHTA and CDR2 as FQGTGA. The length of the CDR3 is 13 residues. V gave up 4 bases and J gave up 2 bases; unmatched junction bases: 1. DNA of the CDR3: TGTGCCAGCAGCTCGACAGGGAACTATGGCTACACCTTC. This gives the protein CASSSTGNYGYTF.

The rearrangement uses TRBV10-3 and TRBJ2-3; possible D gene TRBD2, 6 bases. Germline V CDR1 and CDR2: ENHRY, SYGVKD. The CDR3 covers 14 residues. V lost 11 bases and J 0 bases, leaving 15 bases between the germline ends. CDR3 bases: TGTGCCGTGGGGGGAGAGGGAAGCACAGATACGCAGTATTTT. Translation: CAVGGEGSTDTQYF.

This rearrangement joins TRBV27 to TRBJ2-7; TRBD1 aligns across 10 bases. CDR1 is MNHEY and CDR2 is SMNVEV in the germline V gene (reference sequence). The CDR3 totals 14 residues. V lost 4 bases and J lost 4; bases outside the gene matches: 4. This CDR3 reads CASSSRTGGYEQYF. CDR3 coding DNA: TGTGCCAGCAGTTCCCGGACAGGGGGATACGAGCAGTACTTC.

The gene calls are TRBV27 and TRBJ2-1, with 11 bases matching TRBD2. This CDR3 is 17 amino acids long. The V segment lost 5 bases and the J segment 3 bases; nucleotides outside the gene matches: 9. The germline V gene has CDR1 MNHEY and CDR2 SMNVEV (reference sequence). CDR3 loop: CASSPPTSGAVYNEQFF. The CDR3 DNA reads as TGTGCCAGCAGTCCACCGACTAGCGGGGCGGTCTACAATGAGCAGTTCTTC.

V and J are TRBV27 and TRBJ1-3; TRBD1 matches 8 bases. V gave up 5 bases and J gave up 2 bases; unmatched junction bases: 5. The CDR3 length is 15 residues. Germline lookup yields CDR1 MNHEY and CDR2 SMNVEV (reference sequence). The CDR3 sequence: CASSVQGAAGNTIYF. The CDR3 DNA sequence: TGTGCCAGCAGTGTCCAGGGGGCTGCTGGAAACACCATATATTTT.

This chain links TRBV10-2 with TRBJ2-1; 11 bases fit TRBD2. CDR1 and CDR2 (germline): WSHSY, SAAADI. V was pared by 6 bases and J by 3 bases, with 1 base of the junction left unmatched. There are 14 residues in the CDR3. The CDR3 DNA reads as TGCGCCAGCAGACTAGCGGGAGACTACAATGAGCAGTTCTTC. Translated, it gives CASRLAGDYNEQFF.

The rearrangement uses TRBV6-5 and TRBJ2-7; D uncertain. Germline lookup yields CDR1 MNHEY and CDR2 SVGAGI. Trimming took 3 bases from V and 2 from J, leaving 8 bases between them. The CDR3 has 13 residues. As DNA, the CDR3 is TGTGCCAGCAGTTATGGGCTAACCTACGAGCAGTACTTC. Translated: CASSYGLTYEQYF.

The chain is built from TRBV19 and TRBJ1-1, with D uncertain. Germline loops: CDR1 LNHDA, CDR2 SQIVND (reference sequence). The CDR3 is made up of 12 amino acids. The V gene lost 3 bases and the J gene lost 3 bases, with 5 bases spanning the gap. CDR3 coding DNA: TGTGCCAGTAGTATGAGGGACACTGAAGCTTTCTTT. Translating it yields CASSMRDTEAFF.

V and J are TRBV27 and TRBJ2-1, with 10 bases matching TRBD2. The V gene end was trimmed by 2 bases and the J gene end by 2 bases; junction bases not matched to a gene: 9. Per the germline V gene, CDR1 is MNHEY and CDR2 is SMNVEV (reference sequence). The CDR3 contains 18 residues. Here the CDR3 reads CASSLPPGLAETYNEQFF. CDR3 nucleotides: TGTGCCAGCAGTTTACCGCCCGGACTAGCGGAGACCTACAATGAGCAGTTCTTC.

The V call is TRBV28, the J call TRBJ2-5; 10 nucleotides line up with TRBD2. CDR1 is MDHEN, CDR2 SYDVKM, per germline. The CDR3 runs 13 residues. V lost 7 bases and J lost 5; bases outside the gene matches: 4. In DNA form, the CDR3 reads TGTGCCAGCACTTGGACTAGCGGCGAGACCCAGTACTTC. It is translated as CASTWTSGETQYF. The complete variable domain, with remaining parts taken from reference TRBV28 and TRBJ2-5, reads DVKVTQSSRYLVKRTGEKVFLECVQDMDHENMFWYRQDPGLGLRLIYFSYDVKMKEKGDIPEGYSVSREKKERFSLILESASTNQTSMYLCASTWTSGETQYFGPGTRLLVL.

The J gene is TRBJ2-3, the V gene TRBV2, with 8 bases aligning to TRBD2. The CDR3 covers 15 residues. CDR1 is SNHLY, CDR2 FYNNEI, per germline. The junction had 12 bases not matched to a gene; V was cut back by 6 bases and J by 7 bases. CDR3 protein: CASSTVGTSVNTQYF. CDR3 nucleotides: TGTGCCAGCAGCACAGTCGGGACTAGTGTTAATACGCAGTATTTT.

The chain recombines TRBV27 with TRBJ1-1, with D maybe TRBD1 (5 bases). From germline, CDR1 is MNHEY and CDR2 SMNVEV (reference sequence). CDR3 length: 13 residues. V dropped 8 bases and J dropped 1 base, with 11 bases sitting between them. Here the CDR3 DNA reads TGTGCCAGCGGTTACGACAGGAACACTGAAGCTTTCTTT. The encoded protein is CASGYDRNTEAFF.

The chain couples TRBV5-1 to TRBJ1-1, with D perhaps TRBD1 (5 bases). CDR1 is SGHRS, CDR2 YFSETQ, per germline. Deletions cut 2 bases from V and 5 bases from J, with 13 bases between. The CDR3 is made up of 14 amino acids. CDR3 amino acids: CASSLGSGGTEAFF. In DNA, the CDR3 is TGCGCCAGCAGCTTAGGTTCGGGGGGGACTGAAGCTTTCTTT.

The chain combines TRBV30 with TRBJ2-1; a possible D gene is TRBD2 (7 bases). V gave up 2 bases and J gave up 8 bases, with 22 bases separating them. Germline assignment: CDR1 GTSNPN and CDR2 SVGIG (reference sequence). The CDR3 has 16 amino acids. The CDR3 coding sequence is TGTGCCTGGAGTTATACAGGGACTAAACGTCACGATGAGCAGTTCTTC. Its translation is CAWSYTGTKRHDEQFF.

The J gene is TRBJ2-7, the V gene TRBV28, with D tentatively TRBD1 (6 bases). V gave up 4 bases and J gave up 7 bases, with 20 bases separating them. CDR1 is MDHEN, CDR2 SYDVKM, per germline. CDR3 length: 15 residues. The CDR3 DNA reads TGTGCCAGCAGTTCCCCCCGGACAGAGGCTGGAGAGCAGTACTTC. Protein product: CASSSPRTEAGEQYF.